These 8 T cell receptor beta chains originate from one sample sequenced in a study of blood T cell repertoires in COVID-19. Measured with immunoSEQ multiplex PCR; TCRdb has only the in-frame clones, and not every one. Among approximately 670,000 clones, just under 90% were seen once, and the ten largest hold approximately 0.3%. The sequencing input was peripheral blood. Source of these receptors: a woman aged 18-29 years with acute or convalescent COVID-19.

Comment on this clone: The same CDR3 can be traced to other DNA sequences in this sample. The J gene is TRBJ1-2, the V gene TRBV12-3 or TRBV12-4, with a possible D match to TRBD1 (5 bases). The CDR3 runs to 13 residues. Deletions cut 1 base from V and 5 bases from J, with 8 bases between. The CDR3 DNA reads TGTGCCAGCAGTTTAGGGGGCAGATATGGCTACACCTTC. Protein product: CASSLGGRYGYTF.

This clone appeared a single time. The rearrangement links TRBV15 to TRBJ1-6; D is possibly TRBD1 (5 bases). CDR1 and CDR2 (germline): LNHNV, YYDKDF (reference sequence). The CDR3 covers 14 residues. V lost 3 bases, J lost 7 bases, and 10 bases lay in between. The CDR3 reads CATSRGGRNSPLHF. The CDR3 bases are TGTGCCACCAGCAGGGGGGGACGAAATTCACCCCTCCACTTT.

The chain uses TRBV27 and TRBJ2-7; 7 bases match TRBD1. The germline CDR1 and CDR2 sequences are MNHEY and SMNVEV (reference sequence). CDR3 length equals 14 residues. Trimming removed 5 bases from V and 4 bases from J; junction bases left unmatched: 8. Here the CDR3 DNA reads TGTGCCAGCAGTCGACAGGGAGATCGGTACGAGCAGTACTTC. Protein product: CASSRQGDRYEQYF.

This clone occurred once. This chain joins TRBV5-1 and TRBJ2-7; 7 positions match TRBD2. Germline CDR1 SGHRS, CDR2 YFSETQ. This CDR3 comprises 16 residues. V was pared by 4 bases and J by 3 bases, with 13 bases of the junction left unmatched. The CDR3 DNA follows: TGCGCCAGCAGCCGGACGGTGACTAGCTCCTACTACGAGCAGTACTTC. Its protein product is CASSRTVTSSYYEQYF.

As DNA, the CDR3 is TGCGCCAGCAGCTTGGCACAGGGGGCGATGATTAATTCACCCCTCCACTTT. Translation: CASSLAQGAMINSPLHF. This sequence joins TRBV5-1 and TRBJ1-6, with 9 bases identical to TRBD1. This CDR3 comprises 17 residues. Trimming removed 0 bases from V and 6 bases from J; junction bases left unmatched: 7. The germline CDR1 and CDR2 sequences are SGHRS and YFSETQ.

The J gene is TRBJ2-7, the V gene TRBV5-6; TRBD2 matches at 8 bases. The CDR3 is made up of 16 amino acids. V was clipped by 4 bases and J by 0 bases; unmatched bases: 9. Per germline, CDR1 SGHDT and CDR2 YYEEEE. The CDR3 region is CASSQGAGESSYEQYF. The CDR3, as DNA: TGTGCCAGCAGCCAGGGAGCGGGGGAGAGCTCCTACGAGCAGTACTTC.

The chain is built from TRBV4-2 and TRBJ2-2, with 7 bases that match TRBD2. After removal of 3 bases from V and 1 base from J, the junction contained 8 bases not matched to a gene. Germline-derived CDR1 and CDR2 are LGHNA and YNFKEQ. This CDR3 region has 17 residues. CDR3 region: CASSHGTNLLNTGELFF. For the CDR3, the DNA is TGTGCCAGCAGCCACGGGACTAACCTTTTGAACACCGGGGAGCTGTTTTTT.

The V gene is TRBV25-1, the J gene TRBJ2-6, with a tentative D call TRBD1 (5 bases). CDR1 and CDR2 (germline): MGHDK, SYGVNS. Trimming left V 3 bases short and J 0 bases short, with 15 bases between. The CDR3 is 18 amino acids. The CDR3 region is CASSDRVDLRSGANVLTF. The DNA of the CDR3 is TGTGCCAGCAGTGACAGGGTTGACCTCCGCTCTGGGGCCAACGTCCTGACTTTC.